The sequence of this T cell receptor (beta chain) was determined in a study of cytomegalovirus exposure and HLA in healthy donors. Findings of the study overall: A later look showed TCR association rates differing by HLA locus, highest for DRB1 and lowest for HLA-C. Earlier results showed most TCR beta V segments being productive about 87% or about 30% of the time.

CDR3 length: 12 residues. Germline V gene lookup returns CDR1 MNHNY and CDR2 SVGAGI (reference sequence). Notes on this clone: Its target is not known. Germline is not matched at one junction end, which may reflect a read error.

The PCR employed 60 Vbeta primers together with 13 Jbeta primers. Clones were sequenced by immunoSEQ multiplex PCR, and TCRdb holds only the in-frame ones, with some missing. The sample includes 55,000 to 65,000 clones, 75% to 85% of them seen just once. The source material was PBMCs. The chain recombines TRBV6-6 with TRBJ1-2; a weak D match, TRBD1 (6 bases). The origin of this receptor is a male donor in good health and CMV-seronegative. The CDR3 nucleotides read TGTGCCAGCAGTCCGACTGGACAGCACCTCTCCTTC. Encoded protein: CASSPTGQHLSF.